This T cell receptor beta chain was captured by sequencing in a study of tumor-infiltrating lymphocytes in primary liver carcinoma (dated 2017 in TCRdb). General notes on the study: Five patients with histopathologically diagnosed primary liver carcinoma underwent surgical resection in China between November 2015 and 2016. Of the five patients (three men and two women, aged 30 to 69 years), four had hepatocellular carcinoma and one had combined HCC and intrahepatic cholangiocarcinoma. Tumors of the five patients were stage T1-T3 N0M0 with maximum diameters of roughly 4.2 to 11 cm. Each sample produced roughly 3.5 to 8 million productive TCRbeta reads, and read depth showed no significant difference between tissue types. TCRbeta repertoire sequencing, expression microarrays and whole-exome sequencing were combined in the study across five regions of each liver tumor, with adjacent normal tissue and blood also included. A total of roughly 35 specimens from 5 patients went through TCRbeta repertoire sequencing, namely 25 tumor regions, 5 adjacent noncancerous liver tissues and 5 peripheral blood samples. Reproducibility between technical replicate repertoires was high, with correlation coefficients above 0.95 and mean shared-clone rates about 0.9.

Regarding this clonotype: What antigen it recognizes has not been identified. No much larger clone exists at a distance of one base, and base qualities are not known.

TCRbeta-specific cDNA was reverse-transcribed from approximately 460 ng total RNA using a constant-region primer and ProtoScript II reverse transcriptase. TCRbeta libraries were built with three nested multiplex PCR rounds, a slightly modified ARM-PCR procedure. Each of the first two PCR rounds ran for nine to eleven cycles and used multiplex TRBV1-TRBV30 forward primers together with a Cbeta reverse primer. Sample barcodes and Illumina adapters were added in a final 25-cycle PCR with Deep VentR polymerase. Before sequencing, amplicons between 200 and 500 bp were purified from gel using a QIAquick gel extraction kit. An Illumina HiSeq 2500 was used to sequence the TCRbeta amplicons, generating 250-bp paired-end reads. The authors' analysis ran thus. To recover full CDR3 sequences, reads were quality-trimmed using Trimmomatic v0.33 and paired reads were then merged using FLASH v1.2.11. V, D and J germline segments were assigned to the rearranged TCRbeta sequences using MiGEC v1.2.1b. VDJtools v1.0.0 computed clonotype statistics and Shannon-Wiener diversity indices. Except for diversity analysis, only the 250 most abundant clonotypes of each sample were used in subsequent analyses to reduce sampling bias. TCRdb ran its own pipeline on the public reads, namely fastp trimming at Q25 and MiXCR clone calling, and kept in-frame beta chains. Every CDR3 protein is listed once, alongside the most common genes and DNA of its rows. Here the V and J calls rest on TCRdb's processing, not on the authors' analysis. This sample lists about 320,000 distinct CDR3 sequences; approximately 60% were detected once. Roughly 8.6% of the sample is taken by the ten largest.

Results the study describes overall, beyond this receptor: Comparison of CD4+ and CD8+ T cell repertoires was precluded by the use of bulk unsorted samples. Only a few patients were included in the study, and the authors note that the findings should be validated in a larger study. Because only the TCR beta chain was sequenced and unpaired alpha chains were not captured, true repertoire diversity is likely underestimated. Compared with blood, tumors had a significantly larger share of the repertoire taken up by the top 250 clones (p = 0.039). Consistent with antigen-driven expansion, pairs of tumor regions showed higher repertoire overlap (mean roughly 36%) than either tumor-adjacent pairs (around 17%) or tumor-blood pairs (about 15%).

Sequences MDHEN (CDR1) and SYDVKM (CDR2) are obtained from the germline V gene. V trim: 4 bases; J trim: 5 bases; unmatched bases: 12. Taken from cysteine to phenylalanine, the CDR3 has 17 residues. The read is trimmed to its CDR3 DNA, 51 bases read in frame from base 1. TRIzol reagent was used to extract blood RNA from unsorted whole blood, while the DNeasy Blood & Tissue kit provided the germline DNA. At the time of sampling, the patients had chronic HBV infection and had not received any treatment. Before surgery, roughly 4.2 milliliters of peripheral blood were drawn into K2EDTA tubes. The chain employs TRBV28 and TRBJ2-7; a stretch of 12 junction bases matches TRBD1. The sequence came from a man aged 35-49 years with primary liver carcinoma and hepatitis B virus infection. The sequencing input was peripheral blood. The DNA reads as follows: TGTGCCAGCAGTTCTCCCTTCCGGGACAGGGGGCAGGACGAGCAGTACTTC. This sequence encodes CASSSPFRDRGQDEQYF. Extended through the reference TRBV28 and TRBJ2-7 proteins, this CDR3 yields the full variable domain: DVKVTQSSRYLVKRTGEKVFLECVQDMDHENMFWYRQDPGLGLRLIYFSYDVKMKEKGDIPEGYSVSREKKERFSLILESASTNQTSMYLCASSSPFRDRGQDEQYFGPGTRLTVT.